This T cell receptor beta chain originates from a study of Ad26.COV2.S vaccination and SARS-CoV-2 variants. Study-wide points: Vaccine and placebo groups showed comparable non-spike TCR breadth. Substantial response breadth was reportedly seen for spike-specific CD8+ and CD4+ T cells after vaccination.

In germline, CDR1 is MGHRA, CDR2 YSYEKL. V was pared by 1 base and J by 3 bases, with 9 bases between. The CDR3 length is 15 residues. Concerning this clone: The antigen is not known.

Documented treatment: roughly 18 received Ad26.COV2.S at low or high dose, single or two shots; 5 received placebo; per-sample allocation not given. Repertoires come from day 63 after the first vaccine or placebo injection. Repertoires were generated with immunoSEQ multiplex PCR, while TCRdb's copy carries only in-frame clones and drops some. The data contain 440,000 or so clones, 80% to 90% of them singletons. The sample here was peripheral blood, taken in a trial of Ad26.COV2.S vaccine versus placebo. This TCR came from a person aged 18 to 59 who received the Ad26.COV2.S COVID-19 vaccine or a placebo. The chain carries TRBV4-1 and TRBJ2-2, with D hard to call. This chain's CDR3 is CASSQAPYYTGELFF. DNA of the CDR3: TGCGCCAGCAGCCAAGCTCCTTATTACACCGGGGAGCTGTTTTTT.